This T cell receptor (beta chain) was identified in a study of blood T cell repertoires in COVID-19. Study-level background: From the United States, Italy and Spain came samples of acute and convalescent COVID-19.

Original handling: Nucleated cell number was recorded as an estimate derived from reference gene primer amplification. Sequencing used immunoSEQ multiplex PCR; TCRdb keeps in-frame clones, though not all of them. V and J calls and clone size are as listed in that table; D and trimming were resolved from the DNA. The sample lists some 200,000 clones; around four fifths were seen once. V was pared by 2 bases and J by 3 bases, with 9 bases of the junction left unmatched. This CDR3 comprises 17 residues. Germline lookup yields CDR1 SGHTA and CDR2 FQGNSA. The cohort comprised adults aged roughly 18 to 95 years residing in 24 US areas. Membership in each cohort depended on participant-reported clinical history.

Sequencing used PBMCs or T cells enriched from blood (not recorded which). The chain carries TRBV7-2 and TRBJ2-7; 11 nucleotides match TRBD2. The sequence was obtained from a man aged 35 to 55 who had recovered from COVID-19. The CDR3 region is CASSLLAGGPFFYEQYF. The CDR3 DNA sequence: TGTGCCAGCAGCTTATTAGCGGGAGGGCCCTTCTTCTACGAGCAGTACTTC. Complete variable domain (other parts from reference TRBV7-2 and TRBJ2-7): GAGVSQSPSNKVTEKGKDVELRCDPISGHTALYWYRQSLGQGLEFLIYFQGNSAPDKSGLPSDRFSAERTGGSVSTLTIQRTQQEDSAVYLCASSLLAGGPFFYEQYFGPGTRLTVT.